The following is a TCR beta chain sequence with its context. Its antigen is as yet unknown. In TCRdb, the 5' RACE reads were re-called with MiXCR into one record per CDR3 protein. The repertoire holds hundreds of thousands of distinct CDR3 sequences, with around 28% as singletons. The sample is drawn from a study of T-cell memory formation after mild COVID-19. Study-level information: Clusters were largely donor specific. Study-wide points: Clones shrinking from day 15 to 85 showed even CD4/CD8 mixes; later expanders tilted CD4+.

The V and J ends lost 1 base and 6 bases, in that order; junction bases with no gene match: 3. CDR1 is MNHNY, CDR2 SVGAGI, per germline (reference sequence). The CDR3 is made up of 14 amino acids. V usage is TRBV6-6 and J usage is TRBJ2-1; 7 bases match TRBD1. The clonotype comes from an adult woman who had mild COVID-19 (a few samples of this study predate the infection). Cell type and time point are not known. The sample taken for sequencing was PBMCs or a T cell subset sorted from them (not recorded which). The CDR3 loop reads CASSYFRDSNEQFF. The CDR3 DNA sequence: TGTGCCAGCAGTTACTTCCGGGACAGCAATGAGCAGTTCTTC.